This T cell receptor (beta chain) stems from a study of T cell clusters in autoimmune cytopenias. As for the study in general: Healthy control donors averaged 56 years of age, with a median of approximately 59 years.

TRB was amplified by touch-down multiplex PCR, primer pools A and B combined. No DNA is given; TCRdb re-called the multiplex PCR reads and lists each CDR3 protein once. The sample table sets out 6,000 or so distinct CDR3 sequences. In germline, CDR1 is SGHTA, CDR2 FQGNSA. This CDR3 spans 15 amino acids. TRB was amplified from about 270 ng of peripheral blood genomic DNA per sample. This same sample was also part of a study on T cell repertoires in aging, cancer and after chemotherapy. Turning to that study: Healthy donors lost TCR diversity with age mainly through richness, cancer patients through richness and evenness.

The chain joins TRBV7-2 to TRBJ1-6. The TCR originated in a human donor in good health. Sequenced input: peripheral blood. The CDR3 loop is CASSLDVLRQKALHF.